This T cell receptor beta chain appears in the sequencing data of a study of somatic mutations in cytotoxic T cells in rheumatoid arthritis. Trimming removed 3 bases from V and 4 bases from J; junction bases left unmatched: 15. The germline CDR1 and CDR2 sequences are SGHAT and FQNNGV. The CDR3 loop spans 18 amino acids. The protocol was immunoSEQ multiplex PCR, while the TCRdb copy is restricted to in-frame clones and leaves out a portion. The profile shows approximately 19,000 clones, 75% to 90% of them singletons. The chain uses TRBV11-2 and TRBJ1-3; 7 bases map to TRBD1. Input material: CD8+ T cells sorted from blood. The sequence was obtained from an adult with rheumatoid arthritis. The chain's CDR3 is CASSLTGMAPVLGNTIYF. CDR3 bases: TGTGCCAGCAGCTTGACAGGGATGGCCCCCGTTCTCGGAAACACCATATATTTT.